This TCR beta chain was sequenced in a study of OX40 agonist ivuxolimab in advanced cancers. Assay: immunoSEQ multiplex PCR; the TCRdb copy retains only in-frame clones and omits some. The sample includes around 56,000 clones, roughly 90% seen only once; the top ten take approximately 10%. This CDR3 has 15 residues. The V end was cut by 3 bases, the J end by 6 bases, with 18 bases between. Germline assignment: CDR1 MNHEY and CDR2 SMNVEV (reference sequence). The TCR sequence derives from an adult with an advanced solid tumor such as melanoma, head and neck, liver or kidney cancer. Sequences were derived from CD4+ or CD8+ T cells sorted from blood, sampled in a trial of the OX40 agonist ivuxolimab. This sequence joins TRBV27 and TRBJ2-7, with D possibly matching TRBD2 (5 bases). DNA of the CDR3: TGTGCCAGCAGTTTCAATCCGCCTGTGGGAGTCGAGCAGTACTTC. Protein sequence: CASSFNPPVGVEQYF.